The 22 T cell receptor beta chains listed next were all sequenced from one sample in a study of cytomegalovirus exposure and HLA in healthy donors. The protocol was immunoSEQ multiplex PCR, while the TCRdb copy is restricted to in-frame clones and leaves out a portion. The repertoire includes roughly 330,000 clones, roughly 87% of them detected once, and more than 0.9% sits in the top ten. The sequenced sample consisted of PBMCs. The source is a woman under 40 in good health and CMV-seropositive.

This clone was observed once. The V and J genes are TRBV6-5 and TRBJ1-3, with D possibly TRBD1 on 5 matching bases. CDR1 and CDR2 (germline): MNHEY, SVGAGI. V gave up 5 bases and J gave up 8 bases, with 19 bases separating them. There are 15 residues in the CDR3. The DNA of the CDR3 is TGTGCCAGCAGTATAGCCCAGGGTACCGTTGACACCATATATTTT. Its translation: CASSIAQGTVDTIYF.

The chain is built from TRBV27 and TRBJ1-1, with 9 bases identical to TRBD1. From germline, CDR1 is MNHEY and CDR2 SMNVEV (reference sequence). This CDR3 is built from 16 residues. Trimming cost V 3 bases and J 1 base; bases outside gene matches: 6. This chain's CDR3 is CASSFRRGQGNTEAFF. The CDR3 DNA follows: TGTGCCAGCAGTTTCCGCCGGGGACAGGGGAACACTGAAGCTTTCTTT.

V and J are TRBV7-9 and TRBJ1-1; D remains ambiguous. The CDR3 is 14 residues long. V was pared by 5 bases and J by 7 bases, with 17 bases between. Germline lookup yields CDR1 SEHNR and CDR2 FQNEAQ (reference sequence). In DNA, the CDR3 is TGTGCCAGCAGCCCCACCCGGACCGAGATTGAAGCTTTCTTT. Protein sequence: CASSPTRTEIEAFF.

The gene calls are TRBV10-2 and TRBJ2-1; D gene ambiguous. This CDR3 contains 12 residues. Germline values: CDR1 WSHSY, CDR2 SAAADI. Trimming took off 4 bases at V and 7 bases at J, with 8 bases between the two ends. The DNA for the CDR3 is TGCGCCAGCAGTGTATCGGCTAATGAGCAGTTCTTC. Translation gives CASSVSANEQFF.

The V and J genes are TRBV5-8 and TRBJ2-1; 10 bases are a match to TRBD2. The CDR3 runs to 12 residues. V was pared by 3 bases and J by 12 bases, with 3 bases of the junction left unmatched. Per germline, CDR1 SGHTS and CDR2 YDEGEE. The CDR3 here is CASSYQRGGQFF. CDR3 DNA: TGTGCCAGCAGCTACCAGCGGGGGGGGCAGTTCTTC.

The chain uses TRBV27 and TRBJ2-7; D could derive from TRBD1 or TRBD2 (6 bases each). This CDR3 comprises 13 residues. V was shortened by 6 bases and J by 11 bases, with 20 bases between the two germline ends. Germline assignment: CDR1 MNHEY and CDR2 SMNVEV (reference sequence). Written as DNA, the CDR3 is TGTGCCAGCAGCTTGGGGGGCTCTTCGGGGAAGTACTTC. This codes for CASSLGGSSGKYF.

V and J are TRBV9 and TRBJ2-3; possible D gene TRBD1, 6 bases. The ends were cut back, 0 bases at V and 8 bases at J, with 22 bases in the middle. Germline-derived CDR1 and CDR2 are SGDLS and YYNGEE. This CDR3 region has 17 residues. CDR3 DNA: TGTGCCAGCAGCGTAGGTCTTGGTTCGGGGCAGGGGAGTACGCAGTATTTT. It specifies CASSVGLGSGQGSTQYF.

The rearrangement links TRBV5-4 to TRBJ1-3; 10 bases map to TRBD1. The V gene end was trimmed by 4 bases and the J gene end by 9 bases; junction bases not matched to a gene: 7. Germline CDR1 is SGHNT and CDR2 is YYREEE (reference sequence). This CDR3 is built from 14 residues. CDR3 in amino acids: CASSARDRGATIYF. The CDR3 DNA reads TGTGCCAGCAGCGCTCGGGACAGGGGAGCCACCATATATTTT.

The chain employs TRBV28 and TRBJ2-7; TRBD1 aligns across 7 bases. This CDR3 comprises 14 residues. J was trimmed by 0 bases and V by 5 bases; bases with no gene match: 4. Germline CDR1 and CDR2: MDHEN and SYDVKM. The CDR3 loop is CASSTWDSSYEQYF. CDR3 nucleotide sequence: TGTGCCAGCAGTACGTGGGACAGCTCCTACGAGCAGTACTTC. The full variable domain, in which reference TRBV28 and TRBJ2-7 provide the parts outside the CDR3, is DVKVTQSSRYLVKRTGEKVFLECVQDMDHENMFWYRQDPGLGLRLIYFSYDVKMKEKGDIPEGYSVSREKKERFSLILESASTNQTSMYLCASSTWDSSYEQYFGPGTRLTVT.

The rearrangement joins TRBV28 to TRBJ2-7, with 13 positions matching TRBD2. V trimming: 6 bases; J trimming: 1 base; junction bases outside the gene matches: 15. There are 19 residues in the CDR3. Germline V lookup: CDR1 MDHEN, CDR2 SYDVKM. In nucleotides, the CDR3 is TGTGCCAGCAGAAAAAAACCGGGACTAGCGGGGCAGTGGTCCTACGAGCAGTACTTC. Translated, it gives CASRKKPGLAGQWSYEQYF.

V usage is TRBV30 and J usage is TRBJ2-7, with 8 bases that match TRBD1. Trimming removed 2 bases from V and 0 bases from J; junction bases left unmatched: 3. This CDR3 spans 14 amino acids. Germline V gene sequence: CDR1 GTSNPN, CDR2 SVGIG (reference sequence). In nucleotides, the CDR3 is TGTGCCTGGAGTAGGACAGGGAGCTCCTACGAGCAGTACTTC. It yields the protein CAWSRTGSSYEQYF.

The rearrangement uses TRBV27 and TRBJ2-4, with TRBD2 matching over 8 bases. Unmatched junction bases numbered 15, after V lost 3 bases and J lost 2 bases. Germline V gene data show CDR1 as MNHEY and CDR2 as SMNVEV (reference sequence). The CDR3 extends over 19 amino acids. In DNA form, the CDR3 reads TGTGCCAGCAGTTTTCGGGGTTGGCGGCGGGGGGAGACCAAAAACATTCAGTACTTC. Translation gives CASSFRGWRRGETKNIQYF.

This rearrangement joins TRBV7-8 to TRBJ2-7; 7 bases match TRBD2. Germline trimming cut 5 bases from V and 3 bases from J; bases unmatched to any gene: 16. This CDR3 is built from 17 residues. The germline V gene has CDR1 SGHVS and CDR2 FQNEAQ. The chain's CDR3 is CASSPLPRGIERYEQYF. For the CDR3, the DNA is TGTGCCAGCAGCCCACTACCGCGGGGGATAGAACGCTACGAGCAGTACTTC.

CDR3 in amino acids: CASSLELAGGNEQFF. CDR3 nucleotides: TGTGCCAGCAGCTTAGAACTAGCGGGGGGCAATGAGCAGTTCTTC. This chain links TRBV7-8 with TRBJ2-1, with 12 bases matching TRBD2. The length of the CDR3 is 15 residues. The junction had 1 base not matched to a gene; V was cut back by 1 base and J by 6 bases. Germline V CDR1 and CDR2: SGHVS, FQNEAQ.

This chain links TRBV11-3 with TRBJ2-5, with TRBD1 matching over 7 bases. CDR1 is SGHNT and CDR2 is YENEEA in the germline V gene. The V gene end was trimmed by 0 bases and the J gene end by 3 bases; junction bases not matched to a gene: 1. This CDR3 spans 14 amino acids. The CDR3 loop reads CASSLDTGEETQYF. DNA for the CDR3: TGTGCCAGCAGCTTAGACACAGGGGAAGAGACCCAGTACTTC.

In its sample, this clone was seen a few times. This chain links TRBV28 with TRBJ1-2, with D tentatively TRBD1 (5 bases). The V end was cut by 7 bases, the J end by 5 bases, with 17 bases between. CDR1 is MDHEN, CDR2 SYDVKM, per germline. The CDR3 covers 14 residues. The CDR3 DNA reads as TGTGCCAGCACCTCATACGGGACCCAGTATGGCTACACCTTC. It encodes CASTSYGTQYGYTF.

This chain uses TRBV15 with TRBJ2-7; 8 positions match TRBD1. The germline CDR1 and CDR2 sequences are LNHNV and YYDKDF (reference sequence). With 6 bases clipped from V and 3 bases from J, the junction kept 7 bases outside the gene matches. This CDR3 is built from 14 residues. CDR3 residues: CATSYATGVYEQYF. The CDR3 DNA sequence: TGTGCCACCAGTTACGCGACAGGGGTCTACGAGCAGTACTTC.

The rearrangement uses TRBV7-6 and TRBJ2-7, with 8 positions matching TRBD1. The CDR3 loop spans 15 amino acids. Losses at the gene ends were 1 base for V and 0 bases for J; bases not matched to a gene: 2. Germline V lookup: CDR1 SGHVS, CDR2 FNYEAQ. The CDR3 loop reads CASSLGDRSSYEQYF. CDR3 DNA sequence: TGTGCCAGCAGCTTAGGGGACAGGTCCTCCTACGAGCAGTACTTC.

The chain has TRBV4-2 and TRBJ2-7; possibly TRBD1 for D (5 bases). CDR1 is LGHNA and CDR2 is YNFKEQ in the germline V gene. V lost 4 bases to trimming and J lost 5 bases, with 21 bases between them. The CDR3 totals 16 residues. The CDR3 loop reads CASSPLGAGRKHEQYF. The DNA of the CDR3 is TGTGCCAGCAGCCCCTTGGGTGCAGGGCGTAAACACGAGCAGTACTTC.

The rearrangement uses TRBV29-1 and TRBJ1-5; D remains ambiguous. V was clipped by 6 bases and J by 0 bases, with 9 bases between them. Germline V gene lookup returns CDR1 SQVTM and CDR2 ANQGSEA. This CDR3 comprises 13 residues. CDR3 region: CSVAHGSNQPQHF. The CDR3 region has the DNA TGCAGCGTAGCACACGGTAGCAATCAGCCCCAGCATTTT.

The chain employs TRBV7-6 and TRBJ2-7; TRBD1 might be the D (5 bases). The CDR3 is 14 amino acids. V was shortened by 5 bases and J by 4 bases, with 15 bases between the two germline ends. Germline CDR1 reads SGHVS; CDR2 reads FNYEAQ. The CDR3 here is CASSPTTVGYEQYF. The CDR3 nucleotides are TGTGCCAGCAGCCCGACGACAGTGGGATACGAGCAGTACTTC. Supplemented by reference TRBV7-6 and TRBJ2-7, the full variable domain reads GAGVSQSPRYKVTKRGQDVALRCDPISGHVSLYWYRQALGQGPEFLTYFNYEAQQDKSGLPNDRFSAERPEGSISTLTIQRTEQRDSAMYRCASSPTTVGYEQYFGPGTRLTVT.

This clone appeared a few times. The chain employs TRBV4-2 and TRBJ2-7; 8 bases match TRBD2. Trimming removed 0 bases from V and 6 bases from J; junction bases left unmatched: 4. CDR3 size: 14 residues. Germline V gives CDR1 LGHNA, CDR2 YNFKEQ. The CDR3 nucleotides are TGTGCCAGCAGCCAAGATGTCGGGAGGGTCGAGCAGTACTTC. It translates to CASSQDVGRVEQYF.